One T cell receptor (beta chain) is described in this entry. The second PCR ran about 6 to 11 cycles with a sample-barcoded 5' primer and J-beta primers. Template switching added a 12-random-nucleotide identifier to every cDNA molecule. Using its own MiXCR run on the 5' RACE reads, TCRdb lists one record per CDR3 protein. The table includes some 930,000 distinct CDR3 sequences, 25% to 30% detected once. The CDR3 runs to 15 residues. The V end lost 0 bases, the J end lost 3 bases, and 12 bases lay between the germline ends. Germline CDR1 reads MNHEY; CDR2 reads SMNVEV (reference sequence). The data originate from a study of blood T cells in healthy people across ages. These data also featured in a second study, about T cells of mothers and their children. As reported in that work: Healthy Caucasian mothers, a few in number, and their six children were the donors. Second-PCR primer M1S introduced sample barcodes and 2-4 random nucleotides.

The genes are TRBV27 and TRBJ2-7, with no clear D. This sequence was found in a middle-aged woman in good health. The sequencing input was blood. CDR3 bases: TGTGCCAGCAGTTTATCCACAGTGTCCTTCTACGAGCAGTACTTC. Translating gives CASSLSTVSFYEQYF.